The present T cell receptor (beta chain) was sequenced within a study of cytomegalovirus exposure and HLA in healthy donors. The study ran its PCR with 60 Vbeta and 13 Jbeta primers. Only in-frame clones appear in the TCRdb table, and some are missing; sequencing was by immunoSEQ multiplex PCR. This sample has around 95,000 clones, with around 74% found just once. Study-wide findings and caveats: Diagnosis of cytomegalovirus status made by the classifier reportedly showed high specificity and sensitivity. In a later analysis, common viral pathogens appeared linked to several of the most significant clusters. Confirmation in vitro established that a few CMV-associated chains were specific for CMV antigens. With further analysis later on, most CMV-associated TCR beta chains appeared HLA-restricted.

The CDR3 loop spans 17 amino acids. Germline CDR1 reads MNHEY; CDR2 reads SMNVEV (reference sequence). V lost 6 bases and J lost 0; bases outside the gene matches: 10. For this clone: Its specificity is unknown.

The TCR was taken from a male donor in good health and CMV-seronegative. V usage is TRBV27 and J usage is TRBJ2-1, with 8 nucleotides matching TRBD2. Sequencing was performed on PBMCs. The CDR3 spells CASSSPMAGGSYNEQFF. DNA of the CDR3: TGTGCCAGCAGCTCGCCAATGGCGGGAGGCTCCTACAATGAGCAGTTCTTC.